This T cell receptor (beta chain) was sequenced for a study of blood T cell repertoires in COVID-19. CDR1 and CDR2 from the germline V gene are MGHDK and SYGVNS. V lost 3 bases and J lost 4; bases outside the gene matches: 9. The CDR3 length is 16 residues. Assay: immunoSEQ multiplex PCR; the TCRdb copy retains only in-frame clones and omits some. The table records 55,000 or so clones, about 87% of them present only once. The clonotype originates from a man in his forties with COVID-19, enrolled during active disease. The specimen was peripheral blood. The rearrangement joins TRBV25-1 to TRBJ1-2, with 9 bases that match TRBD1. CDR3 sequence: CASSDPRTGALYGYTF. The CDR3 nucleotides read TGTGCCAGCAGTGACCCTAGGACAGGGGCCCTCTATGGCTACACCTTC.